Below, 14 T cell receptor beta chains from the same sample are listed, as sequenced in a study of shared clonotypes between healthy human individuals. Profiling relied on immunoSEQ multiplex PCR, and the TCRdb table lists in-frame clones only, not all of them. The data show fewer than 850,000 clones, with 80% to 95% seen just once and about 34% held by the top ten. The source material was memory CD8+ T cells from PBMCs. Subset in this sample: CD45RO+ cells pooled with CCR7-negative TemRA cells. The receptors were sampled from a man aged 18 to 35 in good health. Some clones in this sample may be carry-over from other donors' samples.

The rearrangement links TRBV28 to TRBJ1-1; the match to TRBD1 covers 11 bases. Germline V gives CDR1 MDHEN, CDR2 SYDVKM. Trimming took 3 bases from V and 4 from J; bases not matched to a gene: 7. The CDR3 has 16 residues. Written as DNA, the CDR3 is TGTGCCAGCAGTTTGGAACCCGGGACAGGGGGCACTGAAGCTTTCTTT. Its translation: CASSLEPGTGGTEAFF.

Worth noting for this clone: Other DNA sequences of this sample code for an identical CDR3. This chain uses TRBV27 with TRBJ1-1; D possibly corresponds to TRBD1 (5 bases). V was pared by 3 bases and J by 0 bases, with 8 bases between. The germline gives CDR1 MNHEY, CDR2 SMNVEV (reference sequence). The CDR3 contains 14 residues. The CDR3 region has the DNA TGTGCCAGCAGTTTCCGACAGATGAACACTGAAGCTTTCTTT. It translates to CASSFRQMNTEAFF.

The chain links TRBV7-9 to TRBJ2-3; D is ambiguous. Germline V gene sequence: CDR1 SEHNR, CDR2 FQNEAQ (reference sequence). This CDR3 region has 12 residues. V dropped 1 base and J dropped 8 bases, with 7 bases sitting between them. CDR3 sequence (DNA): TGTGCCAGCAGCTTAGATCTCGGTACGCAGTATTTT. Amino acids: CASSLDLGTQYF. The full variable domain, with the rest looked up from reference TRBV7-9 and TRBJ2-3, is DTGVSQNPRHKITKRGQNVTFRCDPISEHNRLYWYRQTLGQGPEFLTYFQNEAQLEKSRLLSDRFSAERPKGSFSTLEIQRTEQGDSAMYLCASSLDLGTQYFGPGTRLTVL.

This chain links TRBV13 with TRBJ2-2; D gene uncertain. Germline CDR1 is PRHDT and CDR2 is FYEKMQ (reference sequence). The CDR3 runs to 12 residues. The CDR3 nucleotides are TGTGCTATGACTTTTGGTGGCGGGGAGCTGTTTTTT. It codes for CAMTFGGGELFF.

The chain carries TRBV28 and TRBJ2-5, with D possibly matching TRBD2 (6 bases). Trimming left V 3 bases short and J 5 bases short, with 13 bases between. This CDR3 spans 14 amino acids. Germline-derived CDR1 and CDR2 are MDHEN and SYDVKM. The CDR3 sequence is CASSLGGGPETQYF. The CDR3 coding sequence is TGTGCCAGCAGTTTGGGGGGTGGGCCCGAGACCCAGTACTTC.

The rearrangement uses TRBV13 and TRBJ1-4, with no clear D. Germline V gene sequence: CDR1 PRHDT, CDR2 FYEKMQ (reference sequence). V gave up 4 bases and J gave up 6 bases, with 9 bases separating them. There are 13 residues in the CDR3. This chain's CDR3 is CASSYGGYEKLFF. The CDR3 coding sequence is TGTGCCAGCAGCTACGGCGGATATGAAAAACTGTTTTTT.

This sequence joins TRBV6-4 and TRBJ1-1; possible D gene TRBD1, 5 bases. Germline CDR1 MRHNA, CDR2 SNTAGT. The CDR3 has 15 residues. Trimming took off 2 bases at V and 2 bases at J, with 12 bases between the two ends. DNA of the CDR3: TGTGCCAGCAGTGACCGGGGGGGGGTCAACACTGAAGCTTTCTTT. This codes for CASSDRGGVNTEAFF.

This chain links TRBV19 with TRBJ2-2, with a possible D match to TRBD1 (6 bases). There are 16 residues in the CDR3. With 5 bases removed from V and 1 base from J, the gap between germline ends came to 14 bases. In germline, CDR1 is LNHDA, CDR2 SQIVND (reference sequence). Here the CDR3 reads CASSARQDLNTGELFF. As DNA, the CDR3 is TGTGCCAGTAGTGCCCGACAGGATCTGAACACCGGGGAGCTGTTTTTT.

The table lists this clone with a few counts. This chain links TRBV6-5 with TRBJ1-2, with 7 bases that match TRBD1. V lost 1 base, J lost 4 bases, and 3 bases stayed unmatched. The CDR3 covers 14 residues. The germline V gene has CDR1 MNHEY and CDR2 SVGAGI. CDR3 in DNA: TGTGCCAGCAGTTACTACCCAGGGGGCTATGGCTACACCTTC. Translating it yields CASSYYPGGYGYTF.

The chain uses TRBV2 and TRBJ2-1; 10 nucleotides line up with TRBD1. Per germline, CDR1 SNHLY and CDR2 FYNNEI. This CDR3 contains 13 residues. V lost 10 bases, J lost 4 bases, and 4 bases stayed unmatched. The CDR3 nucleotides read TGTGCCAAAGGGACAGGGGAATACAATGAGCAGTTCTTC. It yields the protein CAKGTGEYNEQFF.

A single count supports this clone. This rearrangement joins TRBV18 to TRBJ1-2; 7 bases agree with TRBD1. Germline-derived CDR1 and CDR2 are KGHSH and LQKENI. V was clipped by 3 bases and J by 0 bases; unmatched bases: 10. The CDR3 spans 17 residues. CDR3 nucleotide sequence: TGTGCCAGCTCACCGAGAGGGGGCGTTGGGACTAACTATGGCTACACCTTC. Translated, it gives CASSPRGGVGTNYGYTF.

The chain joins TRBV30 to TRBJ1-2; a possible D gene is TRBD1 (5 bases). The germline V gene has CDR1 GTSNPN and CDR2 SVGIG (reference sequence). The CDR3 loop spans 12 amino acids. The germline V and J ends were trimmed by 0 bases and 4 bases, with 6 bases remaining between them. The CDR3 is CAWSVTVYGYTF. The CDR3 nucleotides read TGTGCCTGGAGTGTGACAGTCTATGGCTACACCTTC. The full variable domain, completed using reference TRBV30 and TRBJ1-2, is SQTIHQWPATLVQPVGSPLSLECTVEGTSNPNLYWYRQAAGRGLQLLFYSVGIGQISSEVPQNLSASRPQDRQFILSSKKLLLSDSGFYLCAWSVTVYGYTFGSGTRLTVV.

The chain has TRBV6-1 and TRBJ1-2; D may be TRBD1 (5 bases). This CDR3 region has 15 residues. From germline, CDR1 is MNHNS and CDR2 SASEGT. V lost 7 bases and J lost 1, with 16 bases in between. CDR3 bases: TGTGCCAGCAAAGGTCCGGGACCCGTTAACTATGGCTACACCTTC. The encoded protein is CASKGPGPVNYGYTF.

The chain uses TRBV9 and TRBJ2-2; either TRBD1 or TRBD2 may fit D (5 bases each). The CDR3 has 14 residues. Per the germline V gene, CDR1 is SGDLS and CDR2 is YYNGEE. V dropped 4 bases and J dropped 4 bases, with 11 bases sitting between them. CDR3 region: CASSPLGGTGELFF. For the CDR3, the DNA is TGTGCCAGCAGCCCGCTTGGGGGCACCGGGGAGCTGTTTTTT.